The 16 T cell receptor beta chains given below trace back to one sample, sequenced in a study of blood T cell repertoires in COVID-19. Libraries were prepared by immunoSEQ multiplex PCR; TCRdb keeps only in-frame clonotypes and omits some of them. The top ten hold 3.3% of the sample, which has under 300,000 clones, approximately 86% seen once. What was sequenced was PBMCs or T cells enriched from blood (not recorded which). The receptors shown here come from a woman aged 40 to 50 with acute COVID-19.

The chain employs TRBV28 and TRBJ2-5; 12 nucleotides match TRBD2. The CDR3 covers 16 residues. J lost 6 bases, V lost 4 bases, and 9 bases had no gene match. In germline, CDR1 is MDHEN, CDR2 SYDVKM. CDR3 amino acids: CASSSPTSGSVKTQYF. The CDR3 DNA sequence: TGTGCCAGCAGTTCCCCGACTAGCGGGAGCGTAAAGACCCAGTACTTC.

The chain's CDR3 is CASRGGKSSYEQYF. The CDR3 DNA follows: TGTGCCAGCAGGGGGGGTAAGAGCTCCTACGAGCAGTACTTC. The V and J genes are TRBV27 and TRBJ2-7, with TRBD2 as a possible D gene (6 bases). With 6 bases removed from V and 0 bases from J, the gap between germline ends came to 12 bases. The germline CDR1 and CDR2 sequences are MNHEY and SMNVEV (reference sequence). The CDR3 is 14 amino acids.

The chain couples TRBV3-1 (or the pseudogene TRBV3-2) to TRBJ2-2; D is perhaps TRBD2 (5 bases). CDR1 is LGHDT and CDR2 is YNNKEL in the germline V gene (reference sequence). Trimming stripped 1 base from V and 7 bases from J, with 22 bases between. CDR3 size: 18 residues. The CDR3, as DNA: TGTGCCAGCAGCCAAGCCGGGGTCGGCGGCCGGACGGGCGGGGAGCTGTTTTTT. This sequence encodes CASSQAGVGGRTGGELFF.

The chain's CDR3 is CAWHPGGGGGGQETQYF. CDR3 nucleotides: TGTGCCTGGCATCCTGGGGGGGGTGGGGGGGGCCAAGAGACCCAGTACTTC. The gene calls are TRBV30 and TRBJ2-5; 7 bases agree with TRBD2. V lost 5 bases and J lost 1; bases outside the gene matches: 16. The CDR3 runs to 17 residues. The germline V gene encodes CDR1 GTSNPN and CDR2 SVGIG (reference sequence).

This clone was seen at least ten times. This sequence joins TRBV5-4 and TRBJ2-2, with TRBD2 identical over 9 bases. J lost 6 bases, V lost 0 bases, and 6 bases had no gene match. The CDR3 totals 16 residues. Germline V gene data show CDR1 as SGHNT and CDR2 as YYREEE (reference sequence). The CDR3 spells CASSLDSAGGPGELFF. CDR3 bases: TGTGCCAGCAGCTTGGATAGTGCGGGAGGGCCCGGGGAGCTGTTTTTT. Using reference TRBV5-4 and TRBJ2-2 for the parts outside the CDR3, the full variable domain is ETGVTQSPTHLIKTRGQQVTLRCSSQSGHNTVSWYQQALGQGPQFIFQYYREEENGRGNFPPRFSGLQFPNYSSELNVNALELDDSALYLCASSLDSAGGPGELFFGEGSRLTVL.

The chain uses TRBV3-1 (or the pseudogene TRBV3-2) and TRBJ2-1; D ambiguous. Germline-derived CDR1 and CDR2 are LGHDT and YNNKEL (reference sequence). Trimming shortened V by 0 bases and J by 8 bases, and 20 bases separated the two germline ends. This CDR3 spans 17 amino acids. CDR3 DNA sequence: TGTGCCAGCAGCCAAGATTGGGCTGGGTCGGCATCCGATGAGCAGTTCTTC. Its translation: CASSQDWAGSASDEQFF.

V gene TRBV5-1 combines with J gene TRBJ1-6, with a tentative D call TRBD1 (5 bases). The V gene's germline CDR1 is SGHRS and CDR2 YFSETQ. This CDR3 has 13 residues. Trimming pared 4 bases from V and 15 bases from J, leaving 17 bases between. The CDR3 DNA reads as TGCGCCAGCAGCCCTGGGGGAGGGTTCCTCCTCCACTTT. Translating gives CASSPGGGFLLHF.

This clone was recorded a few times. The V gene is TRBV19, the J gene TRBJ1-3; maybe TRBD1 (5 bases). From germline, CDR1 is LNHDA and CDR2 SQIVND (reference sequence). Deletions cut 0 bases from V and 2 bases from J, with 11 bases between. CDR3 size: 16 residues. Written as DNA, the CDR3 is TGTGCCAGTAGTATAGATGACGGGGGAACTGGAAACACCATATATTTT. Its translation is CASSIDDGGTGNTIYF.

In its sample, this clone was seen a few times. The chain is built from TRBV7-3 and TRBJ2-1; TRBD2 matches 7 bases. Looked up from germline, CDR1 is SGHTA and CDR2 is FQGTGA. The ends lost 2 bases at V and 0 bases at J; junction bases unmatched: 7. This CDR3 has 17 amino acids. CDR3 in amino acids: CASSLETSTSSYNEQFF. CDR3 bases: TGTGCCAGCAGCTTAGAGACTAGCACGAGCTCCTACAATGAGCAGTTCTTC.

Details on this clone: Other DNA sequences in the same sample also yield this CDR3. The J gene is TRBJ2-7, the V gene TRBV5-1; D perhaps matches TRBD1 (5 bases). CDR1 is SGHRS and CDR2 is YFSETQ in the germline V gene. This CDR3 comprises 14 residues. Trimming removed 3 bases at V and 1 base at J, with 11 bases between. The CDR3 here is CASSSEAGSYEQYF. The CDR3 nucleotides are TGCGCCAGCAGCTCCGAGGCAGGGTCCTACGAGCAGTACTTC.

This clone was counted a few times. The chain combines TRBV19 with TRBJ2-1; 12 bases are a match to TRBD2. From germline, CDR1 is LNHDA and CDR2 SQIVND (reference sequence). The CDR3 is made up of 18 amino acids. V was clipped by 9 bases and J by 2 bases; unmatched bases: 14. The CDR3 spells CARDRRASGRDAYNEQFF. DNA of the CDR3: TGTGCCAGGGATAGGAGGGCTAGCGGGAGGGACGCCTACAATGAGCAGTTCTTC.

A few counts support this clone. The V and J genes are TRBV5-5 and TRBJ2-7, with a tentative D call TRBD2 (5 bases). From germline, CDR1 is SGHKS and CDR2 YYEKEE (reference sequence). Trimming left V 0 bases short and J 5 bases short, with 18 bases between. The CDR3 covers 16 residues. The DNA of the CDR3 is TGTGCCAGCAGCTTGGCCGGTAGTCTCTGGGGAGACGAGCAGTACTTC. Protein product: CASSLAGSLWGDEQYF.

The V and J genes are TRBV10-3 and TRBJ2-7; 10 positions agree with TRBD2. Germline assignment: CDR1 ENHRY and CDR2 SYGVKD. The CDR3 spans 15 residues. The V gene end was trimmed by 2 bases and the J gene end by 4 bases; junction bases not matched to a gene: 5. DNA of the CDR3: TGTGCCATCAGTGAGCCTAGCGGGAGTGCTTACGAGCAGTACTTC. Amino acids: CAISEPSGSAYEQYF.

This clone was recorded only once. The CDR3 DNA reads as TGTGCCAGTAGTATGGGCCGACTAGCGGGGTACATGGATACGCAGTATTTT. Amino acids: CASSMGRLAGYMDTQYF. The chain is built from TRBV19 and TRBJ2-3; 11 nucleotides align to TRBD2. V shed 3 bases and J 6 bases; nucleotides not matched to a gene: 11. The CDR3 runs to 17 residues. Germline values: CDR1 LNHDA, CDR2 SQIVND (reference sequence).

V is TRBV25-1 and J is TRBJ1-2; the match to TRBD1 covers 10 bases. The V and J ends lost 2 bases and 6 bases, in that order; junction bases with no gene match: 9. In germline, CDR1 is MGHDK, CDR2 SYGVNS. CDR3 size: 16 residues. The CDR3 bases are TGTGCCAGCAGTGAAGCGACAGGGGGCGAAGTGGATGGCTACACCTTC. Amino acid sequence: CASSEATGGEVDGYTF.

This chain uses TRBV19 with TRBJ2-2; 11 bases align to TRBD1. Germline CDR1 reads LNHDA; CDR2 reads SQIVND (reference sequence). Trimming at V came to 4 bases and at J to 4 bases, leaving 2 bases not matched to a gene. This CDR3 is 15 amino acids long. Written as DNA, the CDR3 is TGTGCCAGTAGTACTGGGACAGGGGGCACCGGGGAGCTGTTTTTT. It specifies CASSTGTGGTGELFF.